This T cell receptor beta chain derives from a study of CD8+ T cells in alopecia areata. The CDR3 covers 12 residues. V was clipped by 1 base and J by 6 bases; unmatched bases: 0. The germline gives CDR1 SGDLS, CDR2 YYNGEE. Sequencing relied on a cDNA template that was reverse transcribed from extracted RNA. The repertoire was sequenced with immunoSEQ multiplex PCR; TCRdb's copy has only in-frame clones and lacks some. Of 100,000 to 150,000 clones listed, about 50% were seen once; the top ten hold around 20%. The rearrangement links TRBV9 to TRBJ2-7; 8 positions agree with TRBD1. This clonotype was obtained from a human donor with alopecia areata. The sample in question was CD8+ T cells sorted from blood, obtained at week 0. Here the CDR3 reads CASSVTGGEQYF. The CDR3 DNA sequence: TGTGCCAGCAGCGTAACAGGGGGCGAGCAGTACTTC.